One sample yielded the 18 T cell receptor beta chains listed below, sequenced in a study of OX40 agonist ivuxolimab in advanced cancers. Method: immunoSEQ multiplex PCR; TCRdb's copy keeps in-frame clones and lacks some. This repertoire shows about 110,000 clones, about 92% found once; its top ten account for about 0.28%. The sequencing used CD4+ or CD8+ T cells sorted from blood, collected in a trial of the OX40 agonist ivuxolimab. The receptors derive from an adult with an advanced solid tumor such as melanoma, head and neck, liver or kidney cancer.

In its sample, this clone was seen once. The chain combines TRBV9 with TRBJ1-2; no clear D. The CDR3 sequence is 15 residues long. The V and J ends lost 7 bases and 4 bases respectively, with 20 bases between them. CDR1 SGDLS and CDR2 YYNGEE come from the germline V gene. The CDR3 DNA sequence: TGTGCCAGCCGGCCGCTGGGTGAGGGATTCTATGGCTACACCTTC. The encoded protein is CASRPLGEGFYGYTF.

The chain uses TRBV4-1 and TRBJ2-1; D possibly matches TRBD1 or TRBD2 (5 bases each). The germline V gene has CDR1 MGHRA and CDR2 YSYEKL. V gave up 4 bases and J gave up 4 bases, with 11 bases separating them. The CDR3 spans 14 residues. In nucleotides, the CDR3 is TGCGCCAGCAGCCGTAGTGGGGGATACAATGAGCAGTTCTTC. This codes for CASSRSGGYNEQFF.

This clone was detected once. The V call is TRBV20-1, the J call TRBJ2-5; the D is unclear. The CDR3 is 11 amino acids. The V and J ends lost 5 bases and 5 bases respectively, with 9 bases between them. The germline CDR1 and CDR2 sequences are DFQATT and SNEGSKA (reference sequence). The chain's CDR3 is CSAPLSETQYF. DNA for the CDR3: TGCAGTGCTCCCCTTTCGGAGACCCAGTACTTC.

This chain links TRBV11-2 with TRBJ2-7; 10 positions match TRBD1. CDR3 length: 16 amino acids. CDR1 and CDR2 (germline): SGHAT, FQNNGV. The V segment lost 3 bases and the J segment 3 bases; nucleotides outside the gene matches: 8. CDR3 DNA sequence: TGTGCCAGCAGCTTTGTGGGGGACAGGGGCCTCTACGAGCAGTACTTC. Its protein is CASSFVGDRGLYEQYF.

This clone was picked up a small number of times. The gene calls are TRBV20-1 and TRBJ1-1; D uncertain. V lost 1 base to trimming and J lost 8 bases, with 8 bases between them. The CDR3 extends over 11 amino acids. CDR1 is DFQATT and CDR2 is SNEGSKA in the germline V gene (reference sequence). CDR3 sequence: CSARGTVEAFF. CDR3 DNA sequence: TGCAGTGCTAGAGGGACGGTCGAAGCTTTCTTT.

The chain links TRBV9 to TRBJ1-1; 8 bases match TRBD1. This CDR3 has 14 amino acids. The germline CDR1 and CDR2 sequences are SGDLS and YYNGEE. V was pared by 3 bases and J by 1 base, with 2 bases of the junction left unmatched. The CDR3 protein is CASSAGTGNTEAFF. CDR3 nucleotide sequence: TGTGCCAGCAGCGCCGGGACAGGGAACACTGAAGCTTTCTTT.

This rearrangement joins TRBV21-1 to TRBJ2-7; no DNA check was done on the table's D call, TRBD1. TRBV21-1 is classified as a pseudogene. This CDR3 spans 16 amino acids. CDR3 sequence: CASSYPGQTLSHEQYF. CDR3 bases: TGTGCCAGCAGCTATCCGGGACAGACCCTATCCCACGAGCAGTACTTC.

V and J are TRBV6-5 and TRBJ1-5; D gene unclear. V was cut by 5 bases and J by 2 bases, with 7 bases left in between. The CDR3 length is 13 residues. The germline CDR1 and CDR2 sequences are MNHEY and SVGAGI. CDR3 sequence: CASSHQGNQPQHF. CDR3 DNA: TGTGCCAGCAGTCACCAGGGCAATCAGCCCCAGCATTTT.

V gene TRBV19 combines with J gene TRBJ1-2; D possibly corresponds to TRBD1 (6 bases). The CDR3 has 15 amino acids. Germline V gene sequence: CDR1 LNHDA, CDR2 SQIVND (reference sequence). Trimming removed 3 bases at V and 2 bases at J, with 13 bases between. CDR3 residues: CASSISGQPNYGYTF. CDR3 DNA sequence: TGTGCCAGTAGTATCTCGGGACAACCAAACTATGGCTACACCTTC.

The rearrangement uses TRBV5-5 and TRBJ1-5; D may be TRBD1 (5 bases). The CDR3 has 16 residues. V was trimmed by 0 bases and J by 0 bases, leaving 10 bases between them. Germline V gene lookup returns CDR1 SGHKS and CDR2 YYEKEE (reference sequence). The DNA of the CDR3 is TGTGCCAGCAGCTTGGATGCGGGGGGTAGCAATCAGCCCCAGCATTTT. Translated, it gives CASSLDAGGSNQPQHF.

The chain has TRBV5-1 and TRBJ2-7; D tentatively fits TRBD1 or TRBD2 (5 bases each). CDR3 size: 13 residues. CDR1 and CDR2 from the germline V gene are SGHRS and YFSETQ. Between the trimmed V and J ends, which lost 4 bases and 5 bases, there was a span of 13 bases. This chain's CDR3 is CASSPGDRDEQYF. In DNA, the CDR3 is TGCGCCAGCAGCCCCGGGGACCGGGACGAGCAGTACTTC.

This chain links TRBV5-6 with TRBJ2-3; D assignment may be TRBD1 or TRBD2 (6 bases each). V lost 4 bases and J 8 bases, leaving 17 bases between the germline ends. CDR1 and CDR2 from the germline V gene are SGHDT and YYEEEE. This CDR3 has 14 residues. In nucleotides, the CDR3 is TGTGCCAGCAGCGGGGGACTTCGAGGGGGTACGCAGTATTTT. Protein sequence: CASSGGLRGGTQYF.

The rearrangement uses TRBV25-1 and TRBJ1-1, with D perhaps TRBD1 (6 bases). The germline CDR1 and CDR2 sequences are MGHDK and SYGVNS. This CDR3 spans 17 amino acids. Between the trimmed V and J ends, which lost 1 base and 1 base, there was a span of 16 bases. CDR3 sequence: CASSESSVQTGNTEAFF. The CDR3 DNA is TGTGCCAGCAGTGAATCTTCCGTCCAGACAGGGAACACTGAAGCTTTCTTT. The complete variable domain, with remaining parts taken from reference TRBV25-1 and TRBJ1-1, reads EADIYQTPRYLVIGTGKKITLECSQTMGHDKMYWYQQDPGMELHLIHYSYGVNSTEKGDLSSESTVSRIRTEHFPLTLESARPSHTSQYLCASSESSVQTGNTEAFFGQGTRLTVV.

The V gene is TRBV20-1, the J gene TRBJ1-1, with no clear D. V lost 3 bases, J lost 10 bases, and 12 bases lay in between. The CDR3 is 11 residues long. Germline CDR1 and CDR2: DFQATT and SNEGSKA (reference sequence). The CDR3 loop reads CSASVKRGAFF. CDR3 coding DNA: TGCAGTGCTAGTGTGAAACGAGGAGCTTTCTTT.

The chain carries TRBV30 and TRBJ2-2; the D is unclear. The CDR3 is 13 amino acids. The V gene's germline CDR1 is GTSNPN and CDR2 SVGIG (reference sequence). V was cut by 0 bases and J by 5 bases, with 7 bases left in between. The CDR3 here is CAWSVLITGELFF. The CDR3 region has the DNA TGTGCCTGGAGTGTGTTAATAACCGGGGAGCTGTTTTTT.

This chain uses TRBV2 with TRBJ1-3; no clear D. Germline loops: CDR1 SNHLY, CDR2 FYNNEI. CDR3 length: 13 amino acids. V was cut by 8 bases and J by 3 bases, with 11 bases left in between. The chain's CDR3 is CASAALDGNTIYF. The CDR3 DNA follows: TGTGCCAGCGCGGCGTTGGATGGAAACACCATATATTTT.

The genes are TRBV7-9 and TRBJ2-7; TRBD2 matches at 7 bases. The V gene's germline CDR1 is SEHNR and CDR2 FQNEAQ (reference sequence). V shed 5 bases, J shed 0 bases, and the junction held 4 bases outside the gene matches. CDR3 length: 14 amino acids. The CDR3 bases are TGTGCCAGCAGCCCGCGGACTAGCTCCTACGAGCAGTACTTC. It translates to CASSPRTSSYEQYF.

The CDR3 loop reads CASSYSWYNEQFF. The CDR3 coding sequence is TGTGCCAGCAGTTACTCGTGGTACAATGAGCAGTTCTTC. The gene calls are TRBV6-6 and TRBJ2-1; D is undetermined. Trimming left V 0 bases short and J 4 bases short, with 4 bases between. This CDR3 comprises 13 residues. Germline V gene lookup returns CDR1 MNHNY and CDR2 SVGAGI (reference sequence).